This T cell receptor (beta chain) was sequenced in a study of cytomegalovirus exposure and HLA in healthy donors. Comments on this clone: The antigen is undetermined.

Vbeta (60) and Jbeta (13) primers were used in the PCR. Some clones are missing from TCRdb's copy, which holds only in-frame ones; the method was immunoSEQ multiplex PCR. The sample shows under 35,000 clones, 65% to 75% of them seen only once. General study findings and limits: Earlier results showed most TCR beta V segments being productive about 87% or about 30% of the time. CMV serostatus was the only immune exposure information that was available.

There are 14 residues in the CDR3. V shed 5 bases and J 7 bases; nucleotides not matched to a gene: 12. Germline V gene sequence: CDR1 SQVTM, CDR2 ANQGSEA. The chain joins TRBV29-1 to TRBJ1-1, with TRBD1 identical over 8 bases. The clonotype was recovered from a man aged 45-65 years in good health and CMV-seropositive. The sample taken for sequencing was PBMCs. In DNA, the CDR3 is TGCAGCGTTCAACCCCCGGACAGGGAAGTTGAAGCTTTCTTT. This gives the protein CSVQPPDREVEAFF.